Each of the 20 T cell receptor beta chains below was sequenced from the same sample in a study of T cells in Graves' hyperthyroidism and ophthalmopathy. TCR beta CDR3 sequences were amplified from RNA transcripts. HTBI primers were employed in a first-round RT-PCR of the TCR CDR3. TCRdb re-derived calls from the multiplex PCR reads in MiXCR, one entry per CDR3 protein. The sample carries about 690,000 distinct CDR3 sequences, approximately 15% recorded once. Sequencing used blood. The receptors were sampled from a man aged 50 to 59 with Graves' hyperthyroidism.

This clonotype was seen many times. The rearrangement joins TRBV9 to TRBJ2-3; 9 nucleotides agree with TRBD2. Germline V CDR1 and CDR2: SGDLS, YYNGEE. Germline trimming cut 4 bases from V and 4 bases from J; bases unmatched to any gene: 13. The CDR3 is 17 residues long. The CDR3 DNA follows: TGTGCCAGCAGCCCCCGGGTGTTAGCGGGAGTGTCAGATACGCAGTATTTT. It yields the protein CASSPRVLAGVSDTQYF.

This clonotype was recorded a few times. The chain links TRBV6-1 to TRBJ2-1; D might be TRBD1 (5 bases). Germline V gives CDR1 MNHNS, CDR2 SASEGT. V was trimmed by 5 bases and J by 4 bases, leaving 12 bases between them. The CDR3 is made up of 14 amino acids. The CDR3 region has the DNA TGTGCCAGCAGTTCCAGGACACTTTACAATGAGCAGTTCTTC. This encodes CASSSRTLYNEQFF.

This chain links TRBV6-1 with TRBJ2-7; D is possibly TRBD2 (6 bases). V lost 6 bases to trimming and J lost 3 bases, with 18 bases between them. The CDR3 contains 15 residues. CDR1 MNHNS and CDR2 SASEGT come from the germline V gene. The CDR3 DNA follows: TGTGCCAGCAGCAATGGGGATAGCGGTTACTACGAGCAGTACTTC. It is translated as CASSNGDSGYYEQYF.

The V call is TRBV4-1, the J call TRBJ2-3; D might be TRBD2 (6 bases). CDR1 MGHRA and CDR2 YSYEKL come from the germline V gene. The V end lost 5 bases, the J end lost 3 bases, and 12 bases lay between the germline ends. The CDR3 length is 14 residues. As DNA, the CDR3 is TGCGCCAGCAGCTCCCCCGGGGGAACAGATACGCAGTATTTT. The encoded protein is CASSSPGGTDTQYF.

This clonotype was counted at least ten times. The chain employs TRBV14 and TRBJ1-6, with 8 bases fitting TRBD1. V dropped 0 bases and J dropped 8; count of bases not matched to a gene: 6. The CDR3 is 16 residues long. Germline lookup yields CDR1 SGHDN and CDR2 FVKESK. The CDR3 nucleotides read TGTGCCAGCAGCCAAGATAGAGCACAGGGGGATTCACCCCTCCACTTT. It yields the protein CASSQDRAQGDSPLHF.

J is TRBJ1-2 and V is TRBV7-8, with 7 bases lining up with TRBD1. Germline V gives CDR1 SGHVS, CDR2 FQNEAQ. This CDR3 region has 14 residues. V shed 5 bases and J 4 bases; nucleotides not matched to a gene: 7. CDR3 sequence (DNA): TGTGCCAGCAGCGCACAAGGGACAGCCTATGGCTACACCTTC. This sequence encodes CASSAQGTAYGYTF.

V usage is TRBV7-9 and J usage is TRBJ2-7; D gene ambiguous. Per germline, CDR1 SEHNR and CDR2 FQNEAQ (reference sequence). Trimming pared 3 bases from V and 6 bases from J, leaving 9 bases between. CDR3 length: 12 residues. Here the CDR3 DNA reads TGTGCCAGCAGCTTCTGGGATGGCGAGCAGTACTTC. Encoded protein: CASSFWDGEQYF.

The chain couples TRBV6-5 to TRBJ2-2, with a possible D match to TRBD2 (5 bases). Germline V CDR1 and CDR2: MNHEY, SVGAGI. Trimming shortened V by 0 bases and J by 3 bases, and 8 bases separated the two germline ends. This CDR3 comprises 15 residues. CDR3 residues: CASSYSDFHTGELFF. The CDR3 nucleotides are TGTGCCAGCAGTTACTCGGACTTTCACACCGGGGAGCTGTTTTTT.

The chain uses TRBV7-9 and TRBJ2-7, with TRBD2 identical over 8 bases. This CDR3 comprises 16 residues. The germline V gene has CDR1 SEHNR and CDR2 FQNEAQ (reference sequence). With V trimmed by 5 bases and J by 0 bases, 9 bases remained unmatched. The chain's CDR3 is CASSPATSGSSYEQYF. In DNA, the CDR3 is TGTGCCAGCAGCCCCGCTACTAGCGGAAGCTCCTACGAGCAGTACTTC. Based on the CDR3 plus reference TRBV7-9 and TRBJ2-7, the full variable domain is DTGVSQNPRHKITKRGQNVTFRCDPISEHNRLYWYRQTLGQGPEFLTYFQNEAQLEKSRLLSDRFSAERPKGSFSTLEIQRTEQGDSAMYLCASSPATSGSSYEQYFGPGTRLTVT.

In this sample, this clonotype turned up a few times. V and J are TRBV28 and TRBJ1-3; unclear D gene. Trimming took off 6 bases at V and 7 bases at J, with 19 bases between the two ends. The CDR3 consists of 15 residues. Germline lookup yields CDR1 MDHEN and CDR2 SYDVKM. The CDR3 protein is CASSHQFRLPNTIYF. DNA for the CDR3: TGTGCCAGCAGCCATCAATTTCGCCTGCCGAACACCATATATTTT. Full variable domain (remainder filled in from reference TRBV28 and TRBJ1-3): DVKVTQSSRYLVKRTGEKVFLECVQDMDHENMFWYRQDPGLGLRLIYFSYDVKMKEKGDIPEGYSVSREKKERFSLILESASTNQTSMYLCASSHQFRLPNTIYFGEGSWLTVV.

This clonotype was picked up many times. The genes are TRBV28 and TRBJ1-1, with D hard to call. The CDR3 totals 12 residues. Trimming took 6 bases from V and 6 from J, leaving 11 bases between them. Per germline, CDR1 MDHEN and CDR2 SYDVKM. The CDR3 coding sequence is TGTGCCAGCAGGGGAGGGTTCGCTGAAGCTTTCTTT. Translated: CASRGGFAEAFF.

The sample holds a few counts of this clonotype. The chain joins TRBV4-1 to TRBJ1-5; D is unresolved. The CDR3 consists of 13 residues. Germline lookup yields CDR1 MGHRA and CDR2 YSYEKL. V dropped 2 bases and J dropped 3 bases, with 5 bases sitting between them. Here the CDR3 reads CASSQNPNQPQHF. The CDR3 DNA is TGCGCCAGCAGCCAAAATCCCAATCAGCCCCAGCATTTT.

The chain joins TRBV4-2 to TRBJ2-1, with unresolved D. The CDR3 is made up of 17 amino acids. Germline lookup yields CDR1 LGHNA and CDR2 YNFKEQ. The V end was cut by 2 bases, the J end by 0 bases, with 14 bases between. Here the CDR3 DNA reads TGTGCCAGCAGCCAATCATGGCGTACGTACTCCTACAATGAGCAGTTCTTC. Residues: CASSQSWRTYSYNEQFF.

This clonotype has a handful of counts. This chain joins TRBV25-1 and TRBJ1-2, with D unclear. The CDR3 sequence is 14 residues long. V was cut by 7 bases and J by 8 bases, with 20 bases left in between. Germline V gene sequence: CDR1 MGHDK, CDR2 SYGVNS. The CDR3 sequence is CASTNDRVRGGYTF. The DNA of the CDR3 is TGTGCCAGCACCAATGATCGGGTCCGCGGCGGCTACACCTTC.

This clonotype has a count of ten or more. The rearrangement uses TRBV28 and TRBJ1-5; no definite D call. The CDR3 runs 15 residues. The germline V gene encodes CDR1 MDHEN and CDR2 SYDVKM. Trimming shortened V by 2 bases and J by 3 bases, and 11 bases separated the two germline ends. The CDR3 spells CASSLGRAYNQPQHF. The CDR3 coding sequence is TGTGCCAGCAGTTTAGGTCGGGCTTACAATCAGCCCCAGCATTTT.

The rearrangement links TRBV20-1 to TRBJ1-2, with unresolved D. Germline V gene lookup returns CDR1 DFQATT and CDR2 SNEGSKA (reference sequence). Trimming removed 5 bases at V and 1 base at J, with 17 bases between. This CDR3 spans 15 amino acids. The CDR3 spells CSAQMTGDNNYGYTF. In DNA form, the CDR3 reads TGCAGTGCTCAGATGACGGGAGATAATAACTATGGCTACACCTTC.

For this clonotype: A much larger clone is a single base away; this may be a read error. The V gene is TRBV27, the J gene TRBJ2-3; 8 bases map to TRBD2. The V and J ends lost 5 bases and 0 bases, in that order; junction bases with no gene match: 1. Germline V gives CDR1 MNHEY, CDR2 SMNVEV (reference sequence). This CDR3 has 14 amino acids. This CDR3 is CASSQRESTDTQYF. The CDR3 region has the DNA TGTGCCAGCAGTCAGCGGGAGAGCACAGATACGCAGTATTTT.

This clonotype was seen at least ten times. The rearrangement uses TRBV10-3 and TRBJ2-7; D uncertain. The CDR3 contains 13 residues. CDR1 is ENHRY, CDR2 SYGVKD, per germline. V lost 0 bases and J 2 bases, leaving 5 bases between the germline ends. Here the CDR3 reads CAISESGTYEQYF. CDR3 bases: TGTGCCATCAGTGAGTCTGGGACCTACGAGCAGTACTTC.

The table lists this clonotype with many counts. The chain's CDR3 is CASSPDRHNSPLHF. The CDR3 coding sequence is TGTGCCAGCAGCCCCGACAGGCATAATTCACCCCTCCACTTT. V is TRBV7-8 and J is TRBJ1-6; TRBD1 might be the D (6 bases). The V end lost 5 bases, the J end lost 5 bases, and 10 bases lay between the germline ends. CDR3 length: 14 amino acids. Germline V CDR1 and CDR2: SGHVS, FQNEAQ.

This clonotype was recorded at least ten times. The V gene is TRBV7-2, the J gene TRBJ2-1; TRBD2 matches 9 bases. The germline gives CDR1 SGHTA, CDR2 FQGNSA. The length of the CDR3 is 14 residues. The J segment lost 6 bases and the V segment lost 4 bases, leaving 4 bases of the junction unmatched. The CDR3 region has the DNA TGTGCCAGCAGCTCCGGGACTAGCCTCAATGAGCAGTTCTTC. Protein product: CASSSGTSLNEQFF.